These T cell receptor beta chains were read from a single sample in a study of cytomegalovirus exposure and HLA in healthy donors. Assay used: immunoSEQ multiplex PCR; TCRdb lists only in-frame clones, some missing. This sample contains over 200,000 clones. Specimen: PBMCs. Receptors originate from a woman aged 25 to 39 in good health and CMV-seropositive. CDR3s include the opening cysteine and the closing phenylalanine or tryptophan. Fields, in order: D gene, J gene, V gene, CDR3 protein, CDR3 DNA. D genes are given only for firm matches.

d_call: .; j_call: TRBJ2-7; v_call: TRBV4-1; cdr3_aa: CAGSQGDRRGSYEQYF; cdr3_nt: TGCGCCGGCAGCCAAGGCGATCGTAGGGGGTCCTACGAGCAGTACTTC
d_call: .; j_call: TRBJ1-2; v_call: TRBV6-6; cdr3_aa: CASSYSGGHHGYTF; cdr3_nt: TGTGCCAGCAGTTACTCGGGTGGGCACCATGGCTACACCTTC
d_call: .; j_call: TRBJ2-7; v_call: TRBV6-6; cdr3_aa: CASSWEYEQYF; cdr3_nt: TGTGCCAGCAGTTGGGAGTACGAGCAGTACTTC
d_call: TRBD1; j_call: TRBJ1-2; v_call: TRBV6-5; cdr3_aa: CASSPGTGSYGYTF; cdr3_nt: TGTGCCAGCAGTCCCGGGACAGGATCGTATGGCTACACCTTC
d_call: .; j_call: TRBJ1-2; v_call: TRBV27; cdr3_aa: CASSVRGLADGYTF; cdr3_nt: TGTGCCAGCAGTGTCCGGGGGTTGGCGGACGGCTACACCTTC
d_call: .; j_call: TRBJ2-7; v_call: TRBV7-2; cdr3_aa: CASSLGSGNVYEQYF; cdr3_nt: TGTGCCAGCAGCTTAGGATCGGGGAATGTCTACGAGCAGTACTTC
d_call: TRBD1; j_call: TRBJ2-7; v_call: TRBV12-5; cdr3_aa: CASGFPGTGSYEQYF; cdr3_nt: TGTGCTAGTGGTTTTCCCGGGACAGGGTCCTACGAGCAGTACTTC
d_call: TRBD2; j_call: TRBJ2-1; v_call: TRBV30; cdr3_aa: CAWSPLGGSSYNEQFF; cdr3_nt: TGTGCCTGGAGCCCGTTGGGCGGGAGTTCCTACAATGAGCAGTTCTTC
d_call: TRBD1; j_call: TRBJ2-2; v_call: TRBV5-4; cdr3_aa: CASSRDRVTGELFF; cdr3_nt: TGTGCCAGCAGCCGGGACAGGGTGACCGGGGAGCTGTTTTTT
d_call: .; j_call: TRBJ2-1; v_call: TRBV7-9; cdr3_aa: CASSAISSYNEQFF; cdr3_nt: TGTGCCAGCAGCGCTATTAGCTCCTACAATGAGCAGTTCTTC
d_call: .; j_call: TRBJ1-1; v_call: TRBV10-3; cdr3_aa: CAIRTDMNTEAFF; cdr3_nt: TGTGCCATCAGGACAGACATGAACACTGAAGCTTTCTTT
d_call: .; j_call: TRBJ2-1; v_call: TRBV18; cdr3_aa: CASSPVGGISYNEQFF; cdr3_nt: TGTGCCAGCTCGCCAGTAGGGGGAATCTCCTACAATGAGCAGTTCTTC
d_call: TRBD2; j_call: TRBJ2-7; v_call: TRBV28; cdr3_aa: CASNYGLAGAYEQYF; cdr3_nt: TGTGCCAGCAACTACGGACTAGCGGGAGCCTACGAGCAGTACTTC
d_call: .; j_call: TRBJ2-1; v_call: TRBV15; cdr3_aa: CATSRAGRGGYNEQFF; cdr3_nt: TGTGCCACCAGCAGAGCGGGGCGGGGCGGATACAATGAGCAGTTCTTC
d_call: .; j_call: TRBJ2-1; v_call: TRBV29-1; cdr3_aa: CSVREIYNEQFF; cdr3_nt: TGCAGCGTTCGAGAGATATACAATGAGCAGTTCTTC
d_call: .; j_call: TRBJ2-1; v_call: TRBV27; cdr3_aa: CASRDSSSYNEQFF; cdr3_nt: TGTGCCAGCAGAGACAGCAGCTCCTACAATGAGCAGTTCTTC
d_call: TRBD2; j_call: TRBJ2-2; v_call: TRBV5-4; cdr3_aa: CASSSRTSGNTGELFF; cdr3_nt: TGTGCCAGCAGCTCAAGGACTAGCGGGAACACCGGGGAGCTGTTTTTT
d_call: TRBD1; j_call: TRBJ2-7; v_call: TRBV5-8; cdr3_aa: CASRPSGGELYEQYF; cdr3_nt: TGTGCCAGCAGGCCATCAGGGGGCGAGTTGTACGAGCAGTACTTC
d_call: TRBD1; j_call: TRBJ1-2; v_call: TRBV7-2; cdr3_aa: CASSSGQGYGYTF; cdr3_nt: TGTGCCAGCAGCTCCGGACAGGGGTATGGCTACACCTTC
d_call: TRBD1; j_call: TRBJ1-2; v_call: TRBV5-8; cdr3_aa: CASSMDRVAFYGYTF; cdr3_nt: TGTGCCAGCAGTATGGACAGGGTGGCTTTCTATGGCTACACCTTC
d_call: TRBD2; j_call: TRBJ2-1; v_call: TRBV27; cdr3_aa: CASSLRRETFYNEQFF; cdr3_nt: TGTGCCAGCAGTTTAAGGCGGGAGACTTTCTACAATGAGCAGTTCTTC
d_call: .; j_call: TRBJ2-2; v_call: TRBV4-1; cdr3_aa: CASSQSPVLGGHTGELFF; cdr3_nt: TGCGCCAGCAGCCAATCACCGGTACTAGGAGGACACACCGGGGAGCTGTTTTTT
d_call: .; j_call: TRBJ2-2; v_call: TRBV28; cdr3_aa: CASRRLATGELLF; cdr3_nt: TGTGCCAGCCGGAGGCTGGCCACCGGGGAGCTGCTTTTT
d_call: .; j_call: TRBJ2-5; v_call: TRBV29-1; cdr3_aa: CSVVGAGPQGTQYF; cdr3_nt: TGCAGCGTTGTAGGGGCAGGGCCGCAAGGGACCCAGTACTTC
d_call: .; j_call: TRBJ2-7; v_call: TRBV4-2; cdr3_aa: CASSQEIEGEQYF; cdr3_nt: TGTGCCAGCAGCCAAGAAATCGAGGGCGAGCAGTACTTC
d_call: .; j_call: TRBJ1-2; v_call: TRBV29-1; cdr3_aa: CSVVFSNYGYTF; cdr3_nt: TGCAGCGTTGTGTTTTCGAACTATGGCTACACCTTC
d_call: TRBD2; j_call: TRBJ2-1; v_call: TRBV4-2; cdr3_aa: CASSHSEPGLAGVGRGQFF; cdr3_nt: TGTGCCAGCAGCCATTCCGAACCGGGACTAGCGGGAGTTGGGCGAGGGCAGTTCTTC
d_call: .; j_call: TRBJ1-1; v_call: TRBV28; cdr3_aa: CASSSNSVVAFF; cdr3_nt: TGTGCCAGCAGTTCGAACTCCGTGGTGGCTTTCTTT
d_call: .; j_call: TRBJ2-5; v_call: TRBV5-1; cdr3_aa: CASSGTPEGETQYF; cdr3_nt: TGCGCCAGCAGCGGGACACCAGAGGGAGAGACCCAGTACTTC
d_call: .; j_call: TRBJ1-2; v_call: TRBV5-1; cdr3_aa: CASSLETAGGYGYTF; cdr3_nt: TGCGCCAGCAGCCTGGAGACAGCCGGCGGCTATGGCTACACCTTC
d_call: .; j_call: TRBJ1-2; v_call: TRBV10-3; cdr3_aa: CAISELTTANYGYTF; cdr3_nt: TGTGCCATCAGTGAGCTAACGACAGCCAACTATGGCTACACCTTC
d_call: .; j_call: TRBJ2-3; v_call: TRBV5-4; cdr3_aa: CASSTVGVMDTQYF; cdr3_nt: TGTGCCAGCAGTACGGTAGGGGTAATGGATACGCAGTATTTT
d_call: TRBD2; j_call: TRBJ2-7; v_call: TRBV7-2; cdr3_aa: CASSGSSGRSIGQYF; cdr3_nt: TGTGCCAGCAGCGGATCTAGCGGGAGGTCCATCGGGCAGTACTTC
d_call: .; j_call: TRBJ2-7; v_call: TRBV6-5; cdr3_aa: CASSYSTPSRVWEQYF; cdr3_nt: TGTGCCAGCAGTTACTCCACCCCCTCGAGAGTCTGGGAGCAGTACTTC
d_call: .; j_call: TRBJ2-7; v_call: TRBV7-9; cdr3_aa: CASSQDLVGYEQYF; cdr3_nt: TGTGCCAGCAGCCAGGATCTGGTTGGTTACGAGCAGTACTTC
d_call: TRBD2; j_call: TRBJ2-1; v_call: TRBV7-2; cdr3_aa: CAIRASGVGSYNEQFF; cdr3_nt: TGTGCCATTCGGGCTAGCGGGGTCGGCTCCTACAATGAGCAGTTCTTC
d_call: TRBD1; j_call: TRBJ1-3; v_call: TRBV7-9; cdr3_aa: CASSPGQGWNTIYF; cdr3_nt: TGTGCCAGCAGCCCCGGACAGGGTTGGAACACCATATATTTT
d_call: TRBD1; j_call: TRBJ1-5; v_call: TRBV4-1; cdr3_aa: CASSRDWGQGGYQPQHF; cdr3_nt: TGCGCCAGCAGCCGAGATTGGGGACAGGGTGGATATCAGCCCCAGCATTTT
d_call: .; j_call: TRBJ1-2; v_call: TRBV6-1; cdr3_aa: CASSEARTDDGYTF; cdr3_nt: TGTGCCAGCAGTGAAGCGCGGACAGATGATGGCTACACCTTC
d_call: .; j_call: TRBJ1-5; v_call: TRBV2; cdr3_aa: CASSDRVGVSGNQPQHF; cdr3_nt: TGTGCCAGCAGTGATAGGGTGGGTGTCTCGGGGAATCAGCCCCAGCATTTT
d_call: TRBD1; j_call: TRBJ2-5; v_call: TRBV27; cdr3_aa: CASSLQGAVETQYF; cdr3_nt: TGTGCCAGCAGCTTACAGGGGGCGGTAGAGACCCAGTACTTC
d_call: TRBD2; j_call: TRBJ2-1; v_call: TRBV9; cdr3_aa: CASSPSPLLAGGIDNEQFF; cdr3_nt: TGTGCCAGCAGTCCATCTCCCCTACTAGCGGGAGGTATCGACAATGAGCAGTTCTTC
d_call: .; j_call: TRBJ2-2; v_call: TRBV6-5; cdr3_aa: CASASAPNTGELFF; cdr3_nt: TGTGCCAGTGCAAGCGCCCCGAACACCGGGGAGCTGTTTTTT
d_call: TRBD1; j_call: TRBJ1-1; v_call: TRBV6-1; cdr3_aa: CASRPGQGARAEAFF; cdr3_nt: TGTGCCAGCAGACCGGGACAGGGGGCGAGGGCTGAAGCTTTCTTT
d_call: TRBD1; j_call: TRBJ1-2; v_call: TRBV4-2; cdr3_aa: CASSQAASDRQGGGYTF; cdr3_nt: TGTGCCAGCAGCCAAGCGGCTTCGGACAGGCAGGGTGGGGGCTACACCTTC
d_call: .; j_call: TRBJ1-1; v_call: TRBV19; cdr3_aa: CASSIGGSGIDMNTEAFF; cdr3_nt: TGTGCCAGTAGTATAGGGGGCTCAGGGATAGATATGAACACTGAAGCTTTCTTT
d_call: .; j_call: TRBJ1-1; v_call: TRBV30; cdr3_aa: CAWSVVGGRGNTEAFF; cdr3_nt: TGTGCCTGGAGTGTGGTGGGTGGCAGAGGGAACACTGAAGCTTTCTTT
d_call: .; j_call: TRBJ1-3; v_call: TRBV18; cdr3_aa: CASSTTGTNSGNTIYF; cdr3_nt: TGTGCCAGCTCAACGACCGGGACAAACTCTGGAAACACCATATATTTT
d_call: TRBD2; j_call: TRBJ2-7; v_call: TRBV5-4; cdr3_aa: CASRVGLAVYEQYF; cdr3_nt: TGTGCCAGCAGAGTAGGGCTAGCGGTCTACGAGCAGTACTTC
d_call: .; j_call: TRBJ1-1; v_call: TRBV15; cdr3_aa: CATSRDRGTEAFF; cdr3_nt: TGTGCCACCAGCAGAGATCGGGGGACTGAAGCTTTCTTT